Included here is one TCR beta chain sequence, with context. The assay was immunoSEQ multiplex PCR, and TCRdb's table has in-frame clones only and misses some. The data show about 980,000 clones, over 75% seen once. CDR1 is LNHDA and CDR2 is SQIVND in the germline V gene (reference sequence). Trimming pared 3 bases from V and 2 bases from J, leaving 13 bases between. The CDR3 consists of 16 residues. The data stem from a study of shared clonotypes between healthy human individuals. Sequencing was done on a sample of memory CD4+ T cells sorted from blood. As for subset: CD45RA-negative fraction. The chain has TRBV19 and TRBJ2-2, with a tentative D call TRBD1 (5 bases). This TCR came from a young man in good health. CDR3 amino acids: CASSIVGQINTGELFF. CDR3 coding DNA: TGTGCCAGTAGTATTGTGGGGCAAATTAACACCGGGGAGCTGTTTTTT.